The 25 T cell receptor beta chains below were found in one sample sequenced in a study of cytomegalovirus exposure and HLA in healthy donors. The PCR employed 60 Vbeta primers together with 13 Jbeta primers. TCRdb's copy holds only in-frame clones and misses some; the assay was immunoSEQ multiplex PCR. The sample has approximately 72,000 clones; 60% to 85% are singletons. What was sequenced was PBMCs. Receptors were obtained from a male donor in good health and CMV-seropositive.

V and J are TRBV5-1 and TRBJ2-2; TRBD2 matches at 14 bases. With 4 bases clipped from V and 7 bases from J, the junction kept 6 bases outside the gene matches. CDR1 is SGHRS and CDR2 is YFSETQ in the germline V gene. The CDR3 has 16 amino acids. The DNA for the CDR3 is TGCGCCAGCAGCATCGGGACTAGCGGGGGTGTCGGGGAGCTGTTTTTT. Protein sequence: CASSIGTSGGVGELFF.

V gene TRBV4-1 combines with J gene TRBJ1-4, with D maybe TRBD1 (6 bases). CDR3 length: 16 amino acids. CDR1 is MGHRA and CDR2 is YSYEKL in the germline V gene. V was shortened by 1 base and J by 4 bases, with 13 bases between the two germline ends. The CDR3 DNA sequence: TGCGCCAGCAGCCAAGGAGGGACAAGGATTAATGAAAAACTGTTTTTT. This sequence encodes CASSQGGTRINEKLFF.

The gene calls are TRBV7-9 and TRBJ2-3; 9 nucleotides match TRBD2. There are 16 residues in the CDR3. Trimming at V came to 3 bases and at J to 3 bases, leaving 7 bases not matched to a gene. Per germline, CDR1 SEHNR and CDR2 FQNEAQ (reference sequence). The CDR3, as DNA: TGTGCCAGCAGCTTGATCGCGGGGGGGCCTACAGATACGCAGTATTTT. It yields the protein CASSLIAGGPTDTQYF. The full variable domain, in which reference TRBV7-9 and TRBJ2-3 provide the parts outside the CDR3, is DTGVSQNPRHKITKRGQNVTFRCDPISEHNRLYWYRQTLGQGPEFLTYFQNEAQLEKSRLLSDRFSAERPKGSFSTLEIQRTEQGDSAMYLCASSLIAGGPTDTQYFGPGTRLTVL.

The chain employs TRBV28 and TRBJ2-3, with D possibly TRBD1 on 6 matching bases. Germline V gene sequence: CDR1 MDHEN, CDR2 SYDVKM. V shed 3 bases and J shed 3 bases, with 10 bases lying between them. This CDR3 spans 14 amino acids. CDR3 amino acids: CASSFWGRTDTQYF. In DNA, the CDR3 is TGTGCCAGCAGTTTCTGGGGGCGGACAGATACGCAGTATTTT. Using reference TRBV28 and TRBJ2-3 for the parts outside the CDR3, the full variable domain is DVKVTQSSRYLVKRTGEKVFLECVQDMDHENMFWYRQDPGLGLRLIYFSYDVKMKEKGDIPEGYSVSREKKERFSLILESASTNQTSMYLCASSFWGRTDTQYFGPGTRLTVL.

The gene calls are TRBV11-2 and TRBJ2-7; TRBD2 might be the D (7 bases). Germline-derived CDR1 and CDR2 are SGHAT and FQNNGV. This CDR3 spans 15 amino acids. The V end lost 2 bases, the J end lost 7 bases, and 18 bases lay between the germline ends. CDR3 sequence: CASSLRGGDQIEQYF. In nucleotides, the CDR3 is TGTGCCAGCAGCTTAAGGGGGGGCGACCAAATTGAGCAGTACTTC.

The V gene is TRBV9, the J gene TRBJ1-5; D is unresolved. V was shortened by 0 bases and J by 2 bases, with 15 bases between the two germline ends. The CDR3 sequence is 17 residues long. Germline CDR1 and CDR2: SGDLS and YYNGEE. CDR3 protein: CASSVGLRAAGNQPQHF. CDR3 nucleotide sequence: TGTGCCAGCAGCGTAGGACTAAGGGCCGCAGGCAATCAGCCCCAGCATTTT.

Of note for this clone: The same CDR3 can be traced to other DNA sequences in this sample. V usage is TRBV28 and J usage is TRBJ2-7; 7 nucleotides line up with TRBD2. The V and J ends lost 5 bases and 4 bases, in that order; junction bases with no gene match: 2. The germline CDR1 and CDR2 sequences are MDHEN and SYDVKM. The CDR3 totals 12 residues. CDR3 region: CASSLGGYEQYF. CDR3 sequence (DNA): TGTGCCAGCAGTCTGGGGGGGTACGAGCAGTACTTC.

DNA of the CDR3: TGTGCCTGGAGCAGAGAGACAGGGGGACCATACAATGAGCAGTTCTTC. Translated, it gives CAWSRETGGPYNEQFF. The chain couples TRBV30 to TRBJ2-1, with TRBD1 matching 9 bases. The V segment lost 3 bases and the J segment 4 bases; nucleotides outside the gene matches: 10. The CDR3 has 16 amino acids. Germline-derived CDR1 and CDR2 are GTSNPN and SVGIG (reference sequence).

The rearrangement uses TRBV27 and TRBJ2-5, with TRBD2 as a possible D gene (7 bases). This CDR3 comprises 14 residues. The V gene lost 5 bases and the J gene lost 5 bases, with 15 bases spanning the gap. The germline V gene has CDR1 MNHEY and CDR2 SMNVEV (reference sequence). Here the CDR3 DNA reads TGTGCCAGCAGTCCCCGGGGGGCTGGCGAGACCCAGTACTTC. Residues: CASSPRGAGETQYF.

Remarks on this clone: The sample contains more than one DNA sequence encoding this CDR3. CDR3 amino acids: CASSDRLAGGGELFF. CDR3 coding DNA: TGTGCCAGCAGCGACCGACTGGCGGGGGGTGGGGAGCTGTTTTTT. This sequence joins TRBV27 and TRBJ2-2; 8 nucleotides match TRBD2. This CDR3 is built from 15 residues. V was clipped by 6 bases and J by 8 bases; unmatched bases: 11. Per germline, CDR1 MNHEY and CDR2 SMNVEV (reference sequence).

The chain joins TRBV2 to TRBJ1-1, with 7 bases aligning to TRBD1. Germline values: CDR1 SNHLY, CDR2 FYNNEI. The CDR3 length is 16 residues. V lost 11 bases, J lost 1 base, and 16 bases stayed unmatched. The CDR3 sequence: CAGRYRTGTANTEAFF. CDR3 DNA: TGTGCCGGACGGTACCGAACCGGGACAGCGAACACTGAAGCTTTCTTT.

This clone appeared once. The chain couples TRBV7-2 to TRBJ2-7, with TRBD1 matching over 10 bases. Germline V CDR1 and CDR2: SGHTA, FQGNSA. The CDR3 is made up of 16 amino acids. J was trimmed by 6 bases and V by 3 bases; bases with no gene match: 11. The CDR3 loop is CASSLWRQGAKVEQYF. The CDR3, as DNA: TGTGCCAGCAGCTTGTGGCGACAGGGGGCGAAAGTCGAGCAGTACTTC.

The CDR3 sequence is CASSLLVGRFGASTGELFF. CDR3 nucleotide sequence: TGTGCCAGCAGCTTATTGGTTGGCAGGTTTGGGGCCTCCACCGGGGAGCTGTTTTTT. The chain has TRBV7-3 and TRBJ2-2; D possibly corresponds to TRBD1 (5 bases). Germline V gene data show CDR1 as SGHTA and CDR2 as FQGTGA. Trimming removed 2 bases at V and 4 bases at J, with 23 bases between. CDR3 length: 19 amino acids. Variable domain in full (rest from reference TRBV7-3 and TRBJ2-2): GAGVSQTPSNKVTEKGKYVELRCDPISGHTALYWYRQSLGQGPEFLIYFQGTGAADDSGLPNDRFFAVRPEGSVSTLKIQRTERGDSAVYLCASSLLVGRFGASTGELFFGEGSRLTVL.

On this clone: One end of the junction varies from germline; a read error may be responsible. The V and J genes are TRBV7-9 and TRBJ2-1; 8 positions match TRBD2. CDR3 length equals 14 residues. Germline V gives CDR1 SEHNR, CDR2 FQNEAQ (reference sequence). CDR3 in DNA: TGTTCCAGCAGCTTCCCGGGACTAGGGGATGAGCAGTTCTTC. Residues: CSSSFPGLGDEQFF.

The chain joins TRBV5-1 to TRBJ1-4, with D hard to call. Trimming shortened V by 0 bases and J by 5 bases, and 5 bases separated the two germline ends. CDR1 SGHRS and CDR2 YFSETQ come from the germline V gene. The CDR3 is 13 amino acids. The CDR3 loop is CASSLVSNEKLFF. In DNA form, the CDR3 reads TGCGCCAGCAGCTTGGTTTCGAATGAAAAACTGTTTTTT.

The V gene is TRBV5-6, the J gene TRBJ2-1, with 12 bases identical to TRBD2. CDR1 and CDR2 from the germline V gene are SGHDT and YYEEEE. J gave up 4 bases and V 0 bases, and 8 bases lay outside the gene matches. This CDR3 contains 18 residues. The CDR3: CASSLDTWTSGAYNEQFF. The CDR3 DNA follows: TGTGCCAGCAGCTTGGACACATGGACTAGCGGGGCTTACAATGAGCAGTTCTTC.

This clone has a handful of counts. The chain has TRBV5-4 and TRBJ2-7; TRBD1 agrees at 9 bases. Germline CDR1 and CDR2: SGHNT and YYREEE (reference sequence). The CDR3 covers 14 residues. V gave up 5 bases and J gave up 1 base; unmatched junction bases: 4. CDR3 residues: CASRLTGGSYEQYF. CDR3 DNA: TGTGCCAGCAGGCTGACAGGGGGTTCCTACGAGCAGTACTTC.

This chain connects TRBV28 to TRBJ2-1, with 7 bases that match TRBD2. The CDR3 is 17 amino acids. V lost 6 bases to trimming and J lost 7 bases; unmatched junction nucleotides: 18. CDR1 and CDR2 from the germline V gene are MDHEN and SYDVKM. The CDR3 nucleotides are TGTGCCAGCAGGACCCCCCCGTGGCGCGGGAGAGGTAATGAGCAGTTCTTC. It yields the protein CASRTPPWRGRGNEQFF.

The genes are TRBV18 and TRBJ1-1; no clear D. The CDR3 length is 14 residues. The germline V gene encodes CDR1 KGHSH and CDR2 LQKENI. V was trimmed by 3 bases and J by 4 bases, leaving 12 bases between them. The CDR3 reads CASSPGSRFTEAFF. As DNA, the CDR3 is TGTGCCAGCTCACCGGGCAGCCGATTCACTGAAGCTTTCTTT.

V gene TRBV28 combines with J gene TRBJ2-5; 14 bases are a match to TRBD2. This CDR3 region has 17 residues. Per the germline V gene, CDR1 is MDHEN and CDR2 is SYDVKM. J was trimmed by 5 bases and V by 4 bases; bases with no gene match: 9. CDR3 protein: CASSSLTSGGADETQYF. DNA for the CDR3: TGTGCCAGCAGTTCATTGACTAGCGGGGGGGCAGATGAGACCCAGTACTTC.

This clone was picked up one time. J is TRBJ2-2 and V is TRBV21-1; TRBD2 is the table's D call and was not checked against the DNA. TRBV21-1 is recorded as a pseudogene. The CDR3 totals 12 residues. The CDR3 loop reads CASLRSPGELFF. CDR3 in DNA: TGTGCCAGCCTAAGAAGCCCCGGGGAGCTGTTTTTT.

This chain joins TRBV10-3 and TRBJ2-7; 7 bases are shared with TRBD1. The CDR3 spans 14 residues. Per germline, CDR1 ENHRY and CDR2 SYGVKD. The junction had 6 bases not matched to a gene; V was cut back by 7 bases and J by 0 bases. The CDR3 protein is CAIKGQASSYEQYF. CDR3 nucleotides: TGTGCCATCAAAGGACAGGCCAGCTCCTACGAGCAGTACTTC.

The chain joins TRBV15 to TRBJ1-2; TRBD1 aligns across 9 bases. This CDR3 contains 14 residues. Per the germline V gene, CDR1 is LNHNV and CDR2 is YYDKDF (reference sequence). V shed 4 bases and J 8 bases; nucleotides not matched to a gene: 8. The CDR3: CATSTGTGWKGYTF. The DNA for the CDR3 is TGTGCCACCAGCACGGGGACAGGGTGGAAAGGCTACACCTTC. The full variable domain, with the rest looked up from reference TRBV15 and TRBJ1-2, is DAMVIQNPRYQVTQFGKPVTLSCSQTLNHNVMYWYQQKSSQAPKLLFHYYDKDFNNEADTPDNFQSRRPNTSFCFLDIRSPGLGDTAMYLCATSTGTGWKGYTFGSGTRLTVV.

V is TRBV2 and J is TRBJ2-3; TRBD2 might be the D (6 bases). Germline V lookup: CDR1 SNHLY, CDR2 FYNNEI. The germline V and J ends were trimmed by 2 bases and 4 bases, with 7 bases remaining between them. This CDR3 is 13 amino acids long. The CDR3 region has the DNA TGTGCCAGCAGTGAATTAGCGGCAGATACGCAGTATTTT. Amino acid sequence: CASSELAADTQYF.

The chain couples TRBV4-2 to TRBJ1-6, with a tentative D call TRBD1 (5 bases). The V end was cut by 3 bases, the J end by 8 bases, with 8 bases between. Per germline, CDR1 LGHNA and CDR2 YNFKEQ. The CDR3 is 13 residues long. The CDR3 sequence: CASSHLGDSPLHF. As DNA, the CDR3 is TGTGCCAGCAGCCACCTAGGGGATTCACCCCTCCACTTT.